This TCR beta chain is from a study of T cell responses to AZD1222 COVID-19 vaccine. Across the study: Investigators merged groups given second doses at roughly 4 or roughly 12 weeks. General observations from the study: White British people made up most donors, females outnumbered males, and clonal diversity was possibly underestimated. Unmutated variant regions are reportedly targeted by nearly half of spike-specific TCRs.

Trimming took off 4 bases at V and 2 bases at J, with 14 bases between the two ends. From germline, CDR1 is MNHEY and CDR2 SMNVEV (reference sequence). This CDR3 spans 15 amino acids. Profiled with immunoSEQ multiplex PCR; TCRdb holds only in-frame clones, not every one. Altogether tens of thousands of clones are present, 82% being singletons, with the ten largest covering around 5.4%. Only one count was recorded for this clone. Its antigen is unknown. The TCR was taken from an adult in good health. The sequenced sample was peripheral blood, obtained on day 0 of AZD1222 vaccination. The chain is built from TRBV27 and TRBJ1-2; no definite D call. DNA for the CDR3: TGTGCCAGCAGTTCCTCCCCCGGAGACAACTATGGCTACACCTTC. As protein: CASSSSPGDNYGYTF.